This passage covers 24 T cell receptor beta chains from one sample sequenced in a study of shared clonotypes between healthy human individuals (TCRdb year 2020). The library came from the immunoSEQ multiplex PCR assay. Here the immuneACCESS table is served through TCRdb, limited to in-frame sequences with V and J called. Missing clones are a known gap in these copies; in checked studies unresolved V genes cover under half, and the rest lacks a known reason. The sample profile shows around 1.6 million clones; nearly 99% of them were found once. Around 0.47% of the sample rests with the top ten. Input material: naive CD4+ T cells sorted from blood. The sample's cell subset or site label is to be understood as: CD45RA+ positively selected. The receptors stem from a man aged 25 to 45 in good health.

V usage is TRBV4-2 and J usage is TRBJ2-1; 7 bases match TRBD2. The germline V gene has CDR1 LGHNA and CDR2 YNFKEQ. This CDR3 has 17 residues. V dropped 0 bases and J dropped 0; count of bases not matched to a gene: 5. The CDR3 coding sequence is TGTGCCAGCAGCCAAGAGCCTAGCGGTAGCTCCTACAATGAGCAGTTCTTC. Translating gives CASSQEPSGSSYNEQFF.

CDR3 DNA: TGCGCCAGCAGCTTACCCAGGGGCCAGACTAATGAAAAACTGTTTTTT. It specifies CASSLPRGQTNEKLFF. V and J are TRBV5-1 and TRBJ1-4; tentative D call: TRBD1 (6 bases). The CDR3 has 16 residues. The germline V gene encodes CDR1 SGHRS and CDR2 YFSETQ. Trimming removed 2 bases at V and 2 bases at J, with 13 bases between.

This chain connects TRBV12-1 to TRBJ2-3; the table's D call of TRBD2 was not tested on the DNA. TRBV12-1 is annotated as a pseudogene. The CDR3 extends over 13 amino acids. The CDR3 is CASLGLEADTQYF. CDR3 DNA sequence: TGTGCCAGCCTGGGACTAGAGGCAGATACGCAGTATTTT.

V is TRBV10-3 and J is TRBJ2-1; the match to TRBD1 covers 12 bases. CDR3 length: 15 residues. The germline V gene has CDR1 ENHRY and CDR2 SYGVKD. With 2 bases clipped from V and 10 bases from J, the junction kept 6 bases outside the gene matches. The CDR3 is CAISEKGQGASEQFF. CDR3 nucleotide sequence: TGTGCCATCAGTGAGAAGGGACAGGGGGCCTCGGAGCAGTTCTTC.

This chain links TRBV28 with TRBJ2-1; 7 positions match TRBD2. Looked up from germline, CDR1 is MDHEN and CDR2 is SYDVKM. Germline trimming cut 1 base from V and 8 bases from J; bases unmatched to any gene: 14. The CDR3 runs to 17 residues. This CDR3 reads CASSLLGSGGSLYEQFF. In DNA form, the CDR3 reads TGTGCCAGCAGTTTATTGGGATCGGGCGGGAGTCTGTATGAGCAGTTCTTC. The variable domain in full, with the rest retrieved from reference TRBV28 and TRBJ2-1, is DVKVTQSSRYLVKRTGEKVFLECVQDMDHENMFWYRQDPGLGLRLIYFSYDVKMKEKGDIPEGYSVSREKKERFSLILESASTNQTSMYLCASSLLGSGGSLYEQFFGPGTRLTVL.

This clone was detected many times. The CDR3 sequence: CASRLTRFDRGNQDQPQHF. The CDR3 DNA follows: TGTGCCAGCAGGCTTACTCGCTTCGACAGGGGGAACCAAGATCAGCCCCAGCATTTT. This chain uses TRBV28 with TRBJ1-5; 9 nucleotides agree with TRBD1. This CDR3 has 19 residues. V dropped 6 bases and J dropped 5; count of bases not matched to a gene: 20. Germline V gene lookup returns CDR1 MDHEN and CDR2 SYDVKM.

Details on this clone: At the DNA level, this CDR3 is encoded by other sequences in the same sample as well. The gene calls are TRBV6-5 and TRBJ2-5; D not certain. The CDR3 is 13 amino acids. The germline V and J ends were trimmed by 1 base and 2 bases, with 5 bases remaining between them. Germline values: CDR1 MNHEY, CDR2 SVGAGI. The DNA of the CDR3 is TGTGCCAGCAGTTACTACAGTCAAGAGACCCAGTACTTC. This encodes CASSYYSQETQYF.

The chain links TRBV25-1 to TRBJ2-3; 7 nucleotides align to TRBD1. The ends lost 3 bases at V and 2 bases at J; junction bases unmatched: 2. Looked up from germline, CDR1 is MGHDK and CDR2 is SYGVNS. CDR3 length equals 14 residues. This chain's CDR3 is CASSETGSTDTQYF. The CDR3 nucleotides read TGTGCCAGCAGTGAGACAGGGTCCACAGATACGCAGTATTTT.

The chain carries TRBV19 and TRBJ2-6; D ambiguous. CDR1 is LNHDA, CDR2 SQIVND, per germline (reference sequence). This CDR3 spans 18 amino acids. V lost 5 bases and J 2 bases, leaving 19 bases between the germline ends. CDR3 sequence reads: CASSGLFRKDAGANVLTF. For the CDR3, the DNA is TGTGCCAGTAGTGGGCTGTTCAGGAAAGACGCTGGGGCCAACGTCCTGACTTTC.

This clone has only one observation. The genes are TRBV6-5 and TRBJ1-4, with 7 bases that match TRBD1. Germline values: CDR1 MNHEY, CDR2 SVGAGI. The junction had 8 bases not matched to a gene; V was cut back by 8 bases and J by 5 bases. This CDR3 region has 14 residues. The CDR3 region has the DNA TGTGCCAGCCGATCCGGGACAGTCAATGAAAAACTGTTTTTT. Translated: CASRSGTVNEKLFF.

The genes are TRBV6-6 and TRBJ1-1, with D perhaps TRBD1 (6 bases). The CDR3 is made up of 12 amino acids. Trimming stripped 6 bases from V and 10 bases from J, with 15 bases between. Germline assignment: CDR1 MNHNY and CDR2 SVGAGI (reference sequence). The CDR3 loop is CASRTGAIRAFF. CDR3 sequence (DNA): TGTGCCAGCAGGACAGGTGCCATAAGAGCTTTCTTT.

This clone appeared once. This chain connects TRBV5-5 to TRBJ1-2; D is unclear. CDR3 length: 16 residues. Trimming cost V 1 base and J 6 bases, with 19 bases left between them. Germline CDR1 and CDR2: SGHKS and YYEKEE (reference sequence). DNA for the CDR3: TGTGCCAGCAGCTTGTCCCCCCGTGGCACGTCGGATGGCTACACCTTC. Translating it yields CASSLSPRGTSDGYTF.

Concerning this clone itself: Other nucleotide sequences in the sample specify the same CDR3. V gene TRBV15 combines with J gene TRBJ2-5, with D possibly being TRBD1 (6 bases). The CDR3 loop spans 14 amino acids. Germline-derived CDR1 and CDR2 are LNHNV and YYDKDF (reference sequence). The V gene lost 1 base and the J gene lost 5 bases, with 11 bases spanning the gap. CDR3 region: CATSRGGQGETQYF. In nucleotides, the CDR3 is TGTGCCACCAGCAGAGGGGGGCAGGGGGAGACCCAGTACTTC.

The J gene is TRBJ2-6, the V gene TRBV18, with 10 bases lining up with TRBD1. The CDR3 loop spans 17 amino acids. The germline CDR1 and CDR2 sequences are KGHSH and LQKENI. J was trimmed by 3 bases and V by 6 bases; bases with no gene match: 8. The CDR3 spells CASSETGGASGANVLTF. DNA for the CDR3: TGTGCCAGCTCGGAGACAGGGGGCGCGAGTGGGGCCAACGTCCTGACTTTC.

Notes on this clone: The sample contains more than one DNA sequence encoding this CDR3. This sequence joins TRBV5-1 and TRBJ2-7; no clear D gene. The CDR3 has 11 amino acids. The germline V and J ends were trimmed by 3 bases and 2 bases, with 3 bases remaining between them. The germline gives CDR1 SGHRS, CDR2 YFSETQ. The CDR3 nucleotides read TGCGCCAGCAGCTCAACCTACGAGCAGTACTTC. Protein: CASSSTYEQYF.

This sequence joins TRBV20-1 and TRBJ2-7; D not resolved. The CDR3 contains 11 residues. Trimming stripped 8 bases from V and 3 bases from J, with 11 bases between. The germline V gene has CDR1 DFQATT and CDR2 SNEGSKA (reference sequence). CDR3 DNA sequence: TGCAGTCAAGAGAAGGGCTACGAGCAGTACTTC. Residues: CSQEKGYEQYF.

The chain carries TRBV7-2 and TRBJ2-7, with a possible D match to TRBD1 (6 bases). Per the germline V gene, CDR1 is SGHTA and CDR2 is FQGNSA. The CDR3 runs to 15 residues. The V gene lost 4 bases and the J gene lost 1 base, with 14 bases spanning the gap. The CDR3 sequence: CASSYPQGSSYEQYF. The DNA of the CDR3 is TGTGCCAGCAGCTACCCCCAGGGGTCTTCCTACGAGCAGTACTTC.

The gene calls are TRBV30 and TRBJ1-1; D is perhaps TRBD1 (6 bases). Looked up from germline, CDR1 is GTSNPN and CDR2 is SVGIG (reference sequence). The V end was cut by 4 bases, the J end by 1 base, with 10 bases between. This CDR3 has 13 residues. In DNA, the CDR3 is TGTGCCTGGACCGGACAGAAGAACACTGAAGCTTTCTTT. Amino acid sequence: CAWTGQKNTEAFF.

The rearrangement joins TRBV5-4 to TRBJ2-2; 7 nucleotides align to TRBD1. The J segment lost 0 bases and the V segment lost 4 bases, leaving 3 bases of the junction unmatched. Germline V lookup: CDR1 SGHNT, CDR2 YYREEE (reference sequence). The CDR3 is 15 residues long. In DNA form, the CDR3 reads TGTGCCAGCAGCACACAGGGGTCGAACACCGGGGAGCTGTTTTTT. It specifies CASSTQGSNTGELFF. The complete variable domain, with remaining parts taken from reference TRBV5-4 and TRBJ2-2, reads ETGVTQSPTHLIKTRGQQVTLRCSSQSGHNTVSWYQQALGQGPQFIFQYYREEENGRGNFPPRFSGLQFPNYSSELNVNALELDDSALYLCASSTQGSNTGELFFGEGSRLTVL.

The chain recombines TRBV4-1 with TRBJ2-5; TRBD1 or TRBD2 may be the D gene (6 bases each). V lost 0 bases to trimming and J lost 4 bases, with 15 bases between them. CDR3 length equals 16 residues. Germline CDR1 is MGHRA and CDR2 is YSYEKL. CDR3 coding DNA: TGCGCCAGCAGCCAAGATCGGGGGCAAGTTGTAGAGACCCAGTACTTC. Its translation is CASSQDRGQVVETQYF.

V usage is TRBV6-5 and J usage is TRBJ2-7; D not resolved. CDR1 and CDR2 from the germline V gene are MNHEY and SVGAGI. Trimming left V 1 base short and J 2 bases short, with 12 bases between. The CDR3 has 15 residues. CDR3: CASSYYVGAAYEQYF. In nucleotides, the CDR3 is TGTGCCAGCAGTTACTATGTCGGAGCCGCCTACGAGCAGTACTTC.

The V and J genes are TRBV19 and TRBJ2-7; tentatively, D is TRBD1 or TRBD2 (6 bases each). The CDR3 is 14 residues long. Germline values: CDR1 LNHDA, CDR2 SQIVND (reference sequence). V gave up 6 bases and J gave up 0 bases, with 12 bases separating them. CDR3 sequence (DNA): TGTGCCAGTAGCGGGGGCACACACTCCTACGAGCAGTACTTC. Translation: CASSGGTHSYEQYF.

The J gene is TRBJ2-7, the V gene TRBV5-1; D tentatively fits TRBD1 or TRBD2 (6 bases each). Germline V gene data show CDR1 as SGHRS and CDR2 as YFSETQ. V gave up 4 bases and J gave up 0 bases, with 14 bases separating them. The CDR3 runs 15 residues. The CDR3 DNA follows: TGCGCCAGCAGCGCGGGACAAGTGGGCTCCTACGAGCAGTACTTC. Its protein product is CASSAGQVGSYEQYF.

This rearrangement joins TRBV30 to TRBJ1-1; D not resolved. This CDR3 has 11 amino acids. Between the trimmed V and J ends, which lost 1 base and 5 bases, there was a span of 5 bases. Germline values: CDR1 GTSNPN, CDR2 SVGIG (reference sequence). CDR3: CAWSAPTEAFF. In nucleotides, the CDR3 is TGTGCCTGGAGTGCTCCTACTGAAGCTTTCTTT.